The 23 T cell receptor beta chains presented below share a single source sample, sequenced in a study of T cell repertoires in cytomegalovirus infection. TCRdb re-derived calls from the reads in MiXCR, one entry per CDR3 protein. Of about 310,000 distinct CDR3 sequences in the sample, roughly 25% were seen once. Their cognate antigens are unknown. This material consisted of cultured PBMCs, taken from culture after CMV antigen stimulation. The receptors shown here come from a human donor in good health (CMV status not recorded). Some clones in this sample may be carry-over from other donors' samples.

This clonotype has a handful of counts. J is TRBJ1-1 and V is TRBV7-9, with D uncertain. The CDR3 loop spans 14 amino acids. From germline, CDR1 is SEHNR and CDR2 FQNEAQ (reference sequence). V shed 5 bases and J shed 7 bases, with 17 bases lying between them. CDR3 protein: CASSRTDNLYEAFF. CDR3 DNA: TGTGCCAGCAGCCGCACAGACAATCTCTATGAAGCTTTCTTT.

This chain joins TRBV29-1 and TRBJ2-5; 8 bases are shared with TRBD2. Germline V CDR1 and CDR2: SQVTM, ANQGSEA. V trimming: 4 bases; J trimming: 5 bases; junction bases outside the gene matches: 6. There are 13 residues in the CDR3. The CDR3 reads CSVVGGVGETQYF. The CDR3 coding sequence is TGCAGCGTTGTCGGGGGGGTGGGGGAGACCCAGTACTTC.

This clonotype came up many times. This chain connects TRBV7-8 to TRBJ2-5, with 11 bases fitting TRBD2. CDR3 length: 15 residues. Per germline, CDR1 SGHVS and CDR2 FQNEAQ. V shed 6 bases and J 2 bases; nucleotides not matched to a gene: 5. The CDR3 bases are TGTGCCAGCAGAAGGGGACTAGCGGAACAAGAGACCCAGTACTTC. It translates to CASRRGLAEQETQYF.

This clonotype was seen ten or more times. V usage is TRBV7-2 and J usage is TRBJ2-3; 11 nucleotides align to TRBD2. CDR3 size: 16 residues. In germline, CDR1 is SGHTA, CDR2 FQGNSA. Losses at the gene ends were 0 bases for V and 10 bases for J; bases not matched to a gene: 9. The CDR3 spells CASSLARTSGLGAQYF. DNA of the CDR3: TGTGCCAGCAGCTTAGCGCGGACTAGCGGGTTGGGGGCGCAGTATTTT. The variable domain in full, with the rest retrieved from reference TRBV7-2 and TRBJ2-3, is GAGVSQSPSNKVTEKGKDVELRCDPISGHTALYWYRQSLGQGLEFLIYFQGNSAPDKSGLPSDRFSAERTGGSVSTLTIQRTQQEDSAVYLCASSLARTSGLGAQYFGPGTRLTVL.

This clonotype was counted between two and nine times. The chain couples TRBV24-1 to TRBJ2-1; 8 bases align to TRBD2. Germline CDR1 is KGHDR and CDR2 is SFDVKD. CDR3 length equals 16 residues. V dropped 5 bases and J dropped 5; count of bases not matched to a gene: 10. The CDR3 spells CATSGGSGGRNNEQFF. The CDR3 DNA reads TGTGCCACCAGTGGCGGATCTGGCGGGAGGAACAATGAGCAGTTCTTC.

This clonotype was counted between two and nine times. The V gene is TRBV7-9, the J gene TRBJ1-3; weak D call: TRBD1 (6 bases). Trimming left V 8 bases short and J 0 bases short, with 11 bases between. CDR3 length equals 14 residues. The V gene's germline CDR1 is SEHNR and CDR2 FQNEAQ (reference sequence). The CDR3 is CASLRGDSGNTIYF. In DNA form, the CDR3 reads TGTGCCAGCCTTAGGGGGGACTCTGGAAACACCATATATTTT.

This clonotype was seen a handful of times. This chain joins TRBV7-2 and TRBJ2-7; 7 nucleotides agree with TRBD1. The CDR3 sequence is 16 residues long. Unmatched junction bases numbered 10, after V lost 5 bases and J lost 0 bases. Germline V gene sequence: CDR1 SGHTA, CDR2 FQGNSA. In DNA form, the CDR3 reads TGTGCCAGCAGCCACACCGGGACAGTAAGCTCCTACGAGCAGTACTTC. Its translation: CASSHTGTVSSYEQYF.

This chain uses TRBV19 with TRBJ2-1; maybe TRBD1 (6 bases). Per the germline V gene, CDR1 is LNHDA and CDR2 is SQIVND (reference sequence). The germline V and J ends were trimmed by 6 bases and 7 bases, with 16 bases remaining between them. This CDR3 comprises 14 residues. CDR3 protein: CASRIQGNSNEQFF. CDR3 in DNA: TGTGCCAGTAGGATACAGGGAAATTCGAATGAGCAGTTCTTC.

The CDR3: CAWSGTDFYGYTF. The CDR3, as DNA: TGTGCCTGGAGTGGGACAGACTTCTATGGCTACACCTTC. The V gene is TRBV30, the J gene TRBJ1-2; maybe TRBD1 (6 bases). CDR3 length equals 13 residues. V was trimmed by 1 base and J by 4 bases, leaving 10 bases between them. Germline V CDR1 and CDR2: GTSNPN, SVGIG (reference sequence).

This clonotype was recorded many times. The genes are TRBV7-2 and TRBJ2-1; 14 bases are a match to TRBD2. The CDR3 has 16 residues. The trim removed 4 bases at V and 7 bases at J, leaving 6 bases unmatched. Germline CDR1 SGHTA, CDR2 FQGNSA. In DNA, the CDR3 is TGTGCCAGCAGCTCGAGGACTAGCGGGAGGAGGAATGAGCAGTTCTTC. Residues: CASSSRTSGRRNEQFF. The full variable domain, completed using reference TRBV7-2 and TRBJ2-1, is GAGVSQSPSNKVTEKGKDVELRCDPISGHTALYWYRQSLGQGLEFLIYFQGNSAPDKSGLPSDRFSAERTGGSVSTLTIQRTQQEDSAVYLCASSSRTSGRRNEQFFGPGTRLTVL.

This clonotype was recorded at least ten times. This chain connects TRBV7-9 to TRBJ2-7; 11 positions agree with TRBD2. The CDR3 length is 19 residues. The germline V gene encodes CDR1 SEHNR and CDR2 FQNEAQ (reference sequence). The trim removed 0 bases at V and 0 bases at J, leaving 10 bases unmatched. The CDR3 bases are TGTGCCAGCAGCTTAGCGTTTGAGCTAGCGGGAGGTAGCTCCTACGAGCAGTACTTC. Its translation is CASSLAFELAGGSSYEQYF.

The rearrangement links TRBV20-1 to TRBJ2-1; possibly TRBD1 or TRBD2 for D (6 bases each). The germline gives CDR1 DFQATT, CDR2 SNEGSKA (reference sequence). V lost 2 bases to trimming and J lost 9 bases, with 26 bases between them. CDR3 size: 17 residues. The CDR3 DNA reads TGCAGTGCTAGATCTTCGGCCGGGGGCCCGTTGAGTGTTGAGCAGTTCTTC. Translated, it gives CSARSSAGGPLSVEQFF.

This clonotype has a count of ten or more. The CDR3 reads CASSYSGLAGLSSYNEQFF. In DNA form, the CDR3 reads TGTGCCAGCAGCTACTCCGGACTAGCGGGACTAAGCTCCTACAATGAGCAGTTCTTC. The gene calls are TRBV7-6 and TRBJ2-1; 12 bases are a match to TRBD2. CDR1 and CDR2 from the germline V gene are SGHVS and FNYEAQ. Unmatched junction bases numbered 10, after V lost 4 bases and J lost 0 bases. CDR3 size: 19 residues.

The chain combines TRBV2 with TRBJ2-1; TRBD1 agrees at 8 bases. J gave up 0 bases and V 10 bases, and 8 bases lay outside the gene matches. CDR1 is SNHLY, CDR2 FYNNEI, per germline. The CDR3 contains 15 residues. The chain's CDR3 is CATSRGPSSYNEQFF. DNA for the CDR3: TGTGCCACCTCCAGGGGGCCAAGCTCCTACAATGAGCAGTTCTTC.

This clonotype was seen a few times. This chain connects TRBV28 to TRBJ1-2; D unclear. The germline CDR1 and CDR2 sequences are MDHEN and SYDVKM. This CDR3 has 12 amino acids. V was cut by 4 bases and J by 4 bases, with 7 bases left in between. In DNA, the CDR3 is TGTGCCAGCAGTTGGATATCCTATGGCTACACCTTC. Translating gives CASSWISYGYTF.

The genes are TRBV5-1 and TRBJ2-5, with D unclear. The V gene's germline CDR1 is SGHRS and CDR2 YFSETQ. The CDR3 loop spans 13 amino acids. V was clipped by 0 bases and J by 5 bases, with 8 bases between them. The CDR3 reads CASSLDPWETQYF. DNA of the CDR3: TGCGCCAGCAGCTTGGACCCTTGGGAGACCCAGTACTTC.

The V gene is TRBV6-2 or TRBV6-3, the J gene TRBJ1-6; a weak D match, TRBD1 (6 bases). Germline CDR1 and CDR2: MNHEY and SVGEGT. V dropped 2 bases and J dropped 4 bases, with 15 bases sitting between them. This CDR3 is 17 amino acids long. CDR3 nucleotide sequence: TGTGCCAGCAGTTACGCTGACAGGCCCGGATATAATTCACCCCTCCACTTT. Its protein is CASSYADRPGYNSPLHF.

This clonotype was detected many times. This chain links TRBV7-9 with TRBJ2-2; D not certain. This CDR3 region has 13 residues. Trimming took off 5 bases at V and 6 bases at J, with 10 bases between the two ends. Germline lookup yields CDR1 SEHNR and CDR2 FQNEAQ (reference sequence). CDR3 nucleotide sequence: TGTGCCAGCAGCCTTATACAAGCCGGGGAGCTGTTTTTT. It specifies CASSLIQAGELFF.

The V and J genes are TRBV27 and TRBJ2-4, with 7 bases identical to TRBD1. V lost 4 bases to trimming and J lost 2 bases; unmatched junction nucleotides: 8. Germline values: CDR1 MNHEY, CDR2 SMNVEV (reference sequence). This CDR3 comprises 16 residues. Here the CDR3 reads CASSSRTGQPKNIQYF. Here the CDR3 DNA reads TGTGCCAGCAGTTCTCGGACAGGCCAGCCCAAAAACATTCAGTACTTC.

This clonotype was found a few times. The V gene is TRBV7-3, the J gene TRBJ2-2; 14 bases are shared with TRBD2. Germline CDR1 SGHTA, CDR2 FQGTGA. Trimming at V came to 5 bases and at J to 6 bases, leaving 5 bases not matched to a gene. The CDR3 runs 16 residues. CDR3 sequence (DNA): TGTGCCAGCAGCCAAAGACTAGCGGGAGGGGCCGGGGAGCTGTTTTTT. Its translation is CASSQRLAGGAGELFF.

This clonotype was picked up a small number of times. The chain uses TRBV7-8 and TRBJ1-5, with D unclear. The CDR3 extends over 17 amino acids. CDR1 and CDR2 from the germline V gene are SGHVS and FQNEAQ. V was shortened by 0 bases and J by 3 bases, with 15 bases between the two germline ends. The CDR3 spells CASSLAGSLKNNQPQHF. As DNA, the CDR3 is TGTGCCAGCAGCTTAGCGGGAAGCTTAAAGAACAATCAGCCCCAGCATTTT.

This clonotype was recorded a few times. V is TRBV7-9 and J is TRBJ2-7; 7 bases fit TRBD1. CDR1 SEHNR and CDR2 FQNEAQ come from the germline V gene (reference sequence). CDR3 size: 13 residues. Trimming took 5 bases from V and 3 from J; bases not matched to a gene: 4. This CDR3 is CASSPDRVYEQYF. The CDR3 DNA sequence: TGTGCCAGCAGCCCCGACAGGGTCTACGAGCAGTACTTC.

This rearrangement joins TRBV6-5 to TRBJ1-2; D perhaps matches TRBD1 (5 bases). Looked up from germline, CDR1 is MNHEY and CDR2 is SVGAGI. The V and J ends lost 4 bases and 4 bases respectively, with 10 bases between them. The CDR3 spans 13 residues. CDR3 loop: CASSFDSVYGYTF. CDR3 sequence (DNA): TGTGCCAGCAGTTTTGACAGCGTCTATGGCTACACCTTC.